The clone carrying this TCR beta chain is judged medium-sized. This entry comes from a study of T cell clonotyping in hematopoietic cell transplantation. CDR1 and CDR2 from the germline V gene are LNHDA and SQIVND (reference sequence). The CDR3 has 14 residues. Trimming removed 7 bases at V and 0 bases at J, with 13 bases between. Generated by immunoSEQ multiplex PCR, the TCRdb table keeps only in-frame clones and is missing some. This sample yields about 14,000 clones, of which about nine tenths are seen a single time; 9.5% to 15% belongs to the top ten. Recipient blood drawn about 28 days pretransplant and days 30, 100, 180 after.

This TCR came from a male patient in his fifties who had an allogeneic stem cell transplant from an unrelated donor, so T cells may come from the graft donor. Some clones in this sample may be carry-over from other donors' samples. The sample was PBMCs, taken 100 days after allogeneic stem cell transplant. The genes are TRBV19 and TRBJ2-7, with D tentatively TRBD1 (6 bases). CDR3 loop: CASTAVQGSYEQYF. The CDR3 region has the DNA TGTGCCAGTACGGCCGTACAGGGCTCCTACGAGCAGTACTTC.